This section outlines one T cell receptor beta chain sequence together with its context. Its cognate antigen is unknown. Germline assignment: CDR1 LNHNV and CDR2 YYDKDF (reference sequence). The V and J ends lost 5 bases and 6 bases respectively, with 17 bases between them. CDR3 length: 14 residues. The assay was immunoSEQ multiplex PCR, and TCRdb's table has in-frame clones only and misses some. The repertoire holds about 4,000 clones, with 77% as singletons. This specimen comes from a study of T cells after posttransplantation cyclophosphamide. A marrow graft followed busulfan-fludarabine conditioning, with cyclophosphamide on days +3 and +4. Findings and limits, study-wide: Recipient CMV seropositivity and CMV reactivation strongly tracked TRB clonality. Blood and skin or GI T cell repertoires showed limited TRB overlap.

The chain links TRBV15 to TRBJ2-7; weak D call: TRBD2 (7 bases). The source of this sequence is a male patient aged 50 or older who received an allogeneic stem cell transplant from an unrelated donor, was CMV-positive, and had acute GVHD only. Some T cells may originate from the graft donor. Here the sequenced sample was PBMCs, taken 29 days after a stem cell transplant with posttransplant cyclophosphamide. This CDR3 reads CATSAGGPLSEQYF. The CDR3 DNA sequence: TGTGCCACCAGCGCCGGGGGGCCTTTGTCCGAGCAGTACTTC.